This T cell receptor (beta chain) was identified during a study of blood T cells in healthy people across ages. Study-level findings and limits: Aged donors had fewer naive CD4+ cells and lower diversity than long-lived donors.

This clonotype was seen only a few times. What it binds is unknown. Germline CDR1 reads SGHRS; CDR2 reads YFSETQ. The J segment lost 3 bases and the V segment lost 4 bases, leaving 3 bases of the junction unmatched. The CDR3 totals 14 residues. The second PCR ran 7 to 11 cycles with a sample-barcoded 5' primer and J-beta primers. Each cDNA molecule was tagged by a template-switch adaptor with 12 random nucleotides. TCRdb reprocessed the 5' RACE reads with MiXCR, giving one entry per CDR3 protein. The sample contains 800,000 or so distinct CDR3 sequences, 46% of which appear only once. The TCR sequence derives from a man older than 75 in good health. V usage is TRBV5-1 and J usage is TRBJ2-3, with 9 bases lining up with TRBD2. The sample was blood. The CDR3 here is CASSRTSETDTQYF. CDR3 coding DNA: TGCGCCAGCAGCCGGACTAGCGAGACAGATACGCAGTATTTT.